This note documents a single T cell receptor beta chain sequence. Sequencing ends 3 residues short of the CDR3 end; the germline J gene provides the rest. The sample belongs to a study of T cells in women clearing cervical HPV infection. This CDR3 contains 15 residues. Germline CDR1 and CDR2: SGHNT and YYREEE (reference sequence). Sequencing used immunoSEQ multiplex PCR; TCRdb keeps in-frame clones, though not all of them. Across 15,000 or so clones, the top ten clones capture about 10% of the sample. The specimen sequenced was blood buffy coat. The gene calls are TRBV5-4 and TRBJ1-2; 7 nucleotides align to TRBD1. The source is a woman aged 18 to 69 with a cervical HPV16 infection that either progressed to CIN3+ or cleared (not recorded which). The DNA read from the CDR3 is TGTGCCAGCAGCTTGGGACAGGGATCCCCCTACGAC. It yields the protein CASSLGQGSPYD. The whole CDR3 is CASSLGQGSPYDYTF.